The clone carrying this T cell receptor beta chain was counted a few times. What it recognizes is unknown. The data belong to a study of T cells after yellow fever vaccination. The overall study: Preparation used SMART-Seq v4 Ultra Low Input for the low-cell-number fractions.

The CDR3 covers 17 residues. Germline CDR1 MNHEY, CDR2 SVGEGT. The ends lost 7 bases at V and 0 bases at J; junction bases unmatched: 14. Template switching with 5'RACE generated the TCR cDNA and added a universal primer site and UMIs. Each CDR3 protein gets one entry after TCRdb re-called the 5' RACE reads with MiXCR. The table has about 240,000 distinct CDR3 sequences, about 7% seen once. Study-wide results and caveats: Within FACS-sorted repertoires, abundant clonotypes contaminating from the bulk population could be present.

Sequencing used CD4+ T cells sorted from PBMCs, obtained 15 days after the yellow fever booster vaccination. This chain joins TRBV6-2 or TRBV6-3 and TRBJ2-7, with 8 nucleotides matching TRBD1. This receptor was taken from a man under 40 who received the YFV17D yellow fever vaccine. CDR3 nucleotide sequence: TGTGCCAGCACCCAGTGGGGACAGGCGAATACCTCCTACGAGCAGTACTTC. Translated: CASTQWGQANTSYEQYF.